The 10 T cell receptor beta chains below were found in one sample sequenced in a study of blood T cell repertoires in COVID-19. Sequenced by immunoSEQ multiplex PCR; TCRdb stores in-frame clones only, minus some. The sample records 150,000 or so clones, over 75% being singletons. The sequenced material came from PBMCs or T cells enriched from blood (not recorded which). The receptors were gathered from a middle-aged man who had recovered from COVID-19.

The gene calls are TRBV4-1 and TRBJ2-3, with 9 bases identical to TRBD1. Germline CDR1 and CDR2: MGHRA and YSYEKL. V shed 0 bases and J 6 bases; nucleotides not matched to a gene: 10. This CDR3 comprises 17 residues. The CDR3 bases are TGCGCCAGCAGCCAAGAGGGACAGGGTCGATCGGCGGATACGCAGTATTTT. Translating gives CASSQEGQGRSADTQYF.

This clone came up a few times. This chain joins TRBV28 and TRBJ2-2; 11 bases are a match to TRBD2. CDR3 length: 15 amino acids. Trimming removed 7 bases from V and 8 bases from J; junction bases left unmatched: 9. Germline V gene sequence: CDR1 MDHEN, CDR2 SYDVKM. The CDR3 loop is CASTIGTSGSGELFF. The CDR3 nucleotides read TGTGCCAGCACTATCGGGACTAGCGGTTCTGGGGAGCTGTTTTTT.

The genes are TRBV28 and TRBJ1-5, with D unclear. The germline CDR1 and CDR2 sequences are MDHEN and SYDVKM. The CDR3 loop spans 14 amino acids. V shed 6 bases and J shed 7 bases, with 16 bases lying between them. CDR3 loop: CASSLAASMQPQHF. CDR3 nucleotide sequence: TGTGCCAGCAGCCTAGCGGCCAGCATGCAGCCCCAGCATTTT.

The sample holds one count of this clone. The chain links TRBV7-2 to TRBJ2-1, with D possibly being TRBD2 (6 bases). The CDR3 has 15 residues. Trimming cost V 3 bases and J 2 bases, with 11 bases left between them. Germline-derived CDR1 and CDR2 are SGHTA and FQGNSA. CDR3 bases: TGTGCCAGCAGCTTGGAGGGTTATCCCTACAATGAGCAGTTCTTC. Its protein is CASSLEGYPYNEQFF.

The V call is TRBV6-5, the J call TRBJ1-1; D gene ambiguous. Trimming took 6 bases from V and 9 from J, leaving 11 bases between them. CDR3 length: 11 residues. Germline-derived CDR1 and CDR2 are MNHEY and SVGAGI. In DNA form, the CDR3 reads TGTGCCAGCAGGCTTAACACCAAAGCTTTCTTT. Translation gives CASRLNTKAFF.

The chain recombines TRBV10-2 with TRBJ1-5; a weak D match, TRBD1 (5 bases). Trimming took off 2 bases at V and 1 base at J, with 12 bases between the two ends. The CDR3 covers 16 residues. Per germline, CDR1 WSHSY and CDR2 SAAADI. CDR3 in amino acids: CASSEIPGRSNQPQHF. CDR3 sequence (DNA): TGCGCCAGCAGTGAGATCCCAGGGCGAAGCAATCAGCCCCAGCATTTT.

The genes are TRBV11-1 and TRBJ2-1; possibly TRBD1 for D (6 bases). This CDR3 region has 12 residues. Trimming stripped 6 bases from V and 9 bases from J, with 12 bases between. The germline V gene encodes CDR1 SGHAT and CDR2 FQDESV (reference sequence). CDR3 protein: CASRSGVGEQFF. CDR3 coding DNA: TGTGCCAGCAGATCAGGGGTTGGTGAGCAGTTCTTC.

The rearrangement uses TRBV15 and TRBJ2-6; the match to TRBD1 covers 7 bases. Germline CDR1 reads LNHNV; CDR2 reads YYDKDF (reference sequence). This CDR3 has 17 amino acids. Losses at the gene ends were 5 bases for V and 0 bases for J; bases not matched to a gene: 7. CDR3 in DNA: TGTGCCACCAGCTCTTGGGACAGAAGCTCTGGGGCCAACGTCCTGACTTTC. Protein product: CATSSWDRSSGANVLTF.

The rearrangement uses TRBV19 and TRBJ1-4, with D tentatively TRBD1 (5 bases). There are 12 residues in the CDR3. Germline CDR1 LNHDA, CDR2 SQIVND (reference sequence). Trimming cost V 10 bases and J 7 bases, with 13 bases left between them. This CDR3 is CATGDGGEKLFF. In DNA form, the CDR3 reads TGTGCCACGGGGGACGGGGGTGAAAAACTGTTTTTT.

V gene TRBV28 combines with J gene TRBJ2-7; D is undetermined. Trimming removed 5 bases from V and 0 bases from J, with 17 bases in between. The CDR3 has 16 residues. The germline gives CDR1 MDHEN, CDR2 SYDVKM. CDR3 bases: TGTGCCAGCAGTCCATACCCCCCCACAGCCTCCTACGAGCAGTACTTC. Its translation: CASSPYPPTASYEQYF.